One and the same sample provided the 8 T cell receptor beta chains below, sequenced in a study of control samples from healthy donors and cancer patients. TCRdb's table, derived via immunoSEQ multiplex PCR, lists solely in-frame clones and lacks some. The sample lists around 100,000 clones; roughly 91% were seen once. Source material: blood. Receptor source: a man aged 25 to 40 in good health.

The genes are TRBV4-1 and TRBJ1-6, with D maybe TRBD1 (6 bases). CDR3 size: 13 residues. Germline CDR1 and CDR2: MGHRA and YSYEKL. The ends were cut back, 4 bases at V and 9 bases at J, with 10 bases in the middle. DNA of the CDR3: TGCGCCAGCAGCCCCCAGGGGAGTTCACCCCTCCACTTT. Its protein product is CASSPQGSSPLHF.

This rearrangement joins TRBV11-2 to TRBJ2-7; tentatively, D is TRBD1 (6 bases). V lost 3 bases to trimming and J lost 7 bases, with 10 bases between them. The CDR3 runs to 12 residues. Per germline, CDR1 SGHAT and CDR2 FQNNGV. The CDR3 sequence: CASSLERGEQYV. Written as DNA, the CDR3 is TGTGCCAGCAGCTTGGAAAGGGGGGAGCAGTACGTC.

The J gene is TRBJ1-1, the V gene TRBV6-6; TRBD1 matches at 8 bases. Per the germline V gene, CDR1 is MNHNY and CDR2 is SVGAGI (reference sequence). V trimming: 6 bases; J trimming: 0 bases; junction bases outside the gene matches: 3. The CDR3 has 14 amino acids. This CDR3 is CASRQGVLNTEAFF. For the CDR3, the DNA is TGTGCCAGCAGACAGGGGGTACTGAACACTGAAGCTTTCTTT.

A few counts support this clone. V gene TRBV5-4 combines with J gene TRBJ2-2, with D perhaps TRBD1 or TRBD2 (6 bases each). Germline V gene data show CDR1 as SGHNT and CDR2 as YYREEE (reference sequence). Trimming cost V 0 bases and J 9 bases, with 15 bases left between them. CDR3 size: 15 residues. CDR3: CASSLDGGRLRELFF. The CDR3 DNA is TGTGCCAGCAGCTTGGATGGGGGGCGGCTCCGGGAGCTGTTTTTT.

V usage is TRBV30 and J usage is TRBJ2-5; D is perhaps TRBD1 (5 bases). V lost 3 bases, J lost 2 bases, and 16 bases lay in between. The CDR3 contains 15 residues. Germline assignment: CDR1 GTSNPN and CDR2 SVGIG (reference sequence). This CDR3 reads CAWSEKTDQQETQYF. The CDR3 nucleotides are TGTGCCTGGAGCGAAAAGACAGATCAGCAAGAGACCCAGTACTTC.

The V call is TRBV10-3, the J call TRBJ1-1, with TRBD1 matching 9 bases. The CDR3 has 14 amino acids. Germline V lookup: CDR1 ENHRY, CDR2 SYGVKD. After removal of 0 bases from V and 9 bases from J, the junction contained 5 bases not matched to a gene. CDR3 sequence (DNA): TGTGCCATCAGTGAGTCGGGACAGGGTGGACAAGCTTTCTTT. Translation: CAISESGQGGQAFF.

The genes are TRBV19 and TRBJ1-2, with D unclear. CDR1 is LNHDA and CDR2 is SQIVND in the germline V gene (reference sequence). The ends were cut back, 7 bases at V and 8 bases at J, with 20 bases in the middle. The CDR3 is 14 amino acids. The CDR3 loop reads CASIRSTRPEGYTF. The CDR3 coding sequence is TGTGCCAGTATTAGGTCCACTCGTCCGGAAGGCTACACCTTC.

The rearrangement links TRBV24-1 to TRBJ2-1; D may be TRBD1 or TRBD2 (5 bases each). The V end was cut by 5 bases, the J end by 4 bases, with 14 bases between. This CDR3 comprises 15 residues. Germline V lookup: CDR1 KGHDR, CDR2 SFDVKD. The CDR3 region has the DNA TGTGCCACCAGTGTTACCGGGACGAGATACAATGAGCAGTTCTTC. It translates to CATSVTGTRYNEQFF.